These 24 T cell receptor beta chains were all obtained from the same sample, sequenced in a study of CD8 T cells in ankylosing spondylitis. TCRdb ran MiXCR on the 5' RACE reads and lists one entry per CDR3 protein. The data contain 300,000 to 350,000 distinct CDR3 sequences, around 20% of them singletons. What was sequenced was blood, either unsorted or a sorted T cell fraction (not recorded which). These receptors came from a female donor with ankylosing spondylitis or in good health (not recorded which).

The table lists this clonotype with a few counts. The CDR3: CASSDRWGTDTQYF. The CDR3 bases are TGTGCCAGCAGCGACAGGTGGGGCACAGATACGCAGTATTTT. The genes are TRBV6-1 and TRBJ2-3; tentative D call: TRBD1 (6 bases). CDR1 and CDR2 from the germline V gene are MNHNS and SASEGT. This CDR3 comprises 14 residues. V was trimmed by 6 bases and J by 1 base, leaving 11 bases between them.

This clonotype occurred many times. J is TRBJ2-1 and V is TRBV20-1; D ambiguous. V lost 0 bases to trimming and J lost 0 bases, with 12 bases between them. Germline CDR1 reads DFQATT; CDR2 reads SNEGSKA (reference sequence). The CDR3 sequence is 16 residues long. DNA for the CDR3: TGCAGTGCTAGAGAGGGCCGGAGAAGCTCCTACAATGAGCAGTTCTTC. Protein: CSAREGRRSSYNEQFF.

This clonotype showed up just a few times. The V gene is TRBV10-3, the J gene TRBJ2-1, with 9 bases matching TRBD2. The V and J ends lost 1 base and 10 bases, in that order; junction bases with no gene match: 11. Germline CDR1 is ENHRY and CDR2 is SYGVKD. This CDR3 comprises 16 residues. CDR3 coding DNA: TGTGCCATCAGTGAGTTCCTAGCGGGACCTCAAGAGGAGCAGTTCTTC. Its translation: CAISEFLAGPQEEQFF.

This chain joins TRBV6-1 and TRBJ1-6; a possible D gene is TRBD1 (5 bases). Germline CDR1 and CDR2: MNHNS and SASEGT. The CDR3 sequence is 14 residues long. This CDR3 is CATQRAGLNSPLHF. DNA of the CDR3: TGTGCTACTCAGAGAGCAGGGCTAAATTCACCCCTCCACTTT.

The rearrangement uses TRBV7-6 and TRBJ2-1; the D gene is possibly TRBD2 (5 bases). The CDR3 is made up of 13 amino acids. V was pared by 3 bases and J by 10 bases, with 13 bases between. Per the germline V gene, CDR1 is SGHVS and CDR2 is FNYEAQ. CDR3 DNA: TGTGCCAGCAGCTTTGACCTCCCGGGAGAGCAGTTCTTC. Protein product: CASSFDLPGEQFF.

The rearrangement uses TRBV10-3 and TRBJ1-1; 8 nucleotides align to TRBD1. CDR3 length equals 12 residues. Germline V gives CDR1 ENHRY, CDR2 SYGVKD. The trim removed 6 bases at V and 4 bases at J, leaving 1 base unmatched. The CDR3 loop reads CAIRDRATEAFF. In nucleotides, the CDR3 is TGTGCCATCAGGGACAGGGCCACTGAAGCTTTCTTT.

The chain combines TRBV15 with TRBJ1-1; D remains unclear. This CDR3 is 13 amino acids long. The V gene's germline CDR1 is LNHNV and CDR2 YYDKDF (reference sequence). V lost 0 bases and J lost 8, with 10 bases in between. This CDR3 reads CATSRDLAGEAFF. Written as DNA, the CDR3 is TGTGCCACCAGCAGAGATTTGGCAGGCGAAGCTTTCTTT.

The sample holds a few counts of this clonotype. The chain links TRBV7-2 to TRBJ2-5, with D hard to call. The CDR3 has 15 amino acids. Deletions cut 5 bases from V and 0 bases from J, with 13 bases between. The germline V gene encodes CDR1 SGHTA and CDR2 FQGNSA. The CDR3 protein is CASSPLSRNQETQYF. In nucleotides, the CDR3 is TGTGCCAGCAGCCCCTTGTCGCGAAACCAAGAGACCCAGTACTTC.

In this sample, this clonotype turned up a few times. The V and J genes are TRBV7-2 and TRBJ2-7; the D gene could be TRBD1 or TRBD2 (5 bases each). V was cut by 4 bases and J by 1 base, with 14 bases left in between. This CDR3 has 15 residues. Per germline, CDR1 SGHTA and CDR2 FQGNSA. CDR3 loop: CASSSGGGASYEQYF. In DNA form, the CDR3 reads TGTGCCAGCAGCTCTGGAGGTGGGGCATCCTACGAGCAGTACTTC. The full variable domain, with the rest looked up from reference TRBV7-2 and TRBJ2-7, is GAGVSQSPSNKVTEKGKDVELRCDPISGHTALYWYRQSLGQGLEFLIYFQGNSAPDKSGLPSDRFSAERTGGSVSTLTIQRTQQEDSAVYLCASSSGGGASYEQYFGPGTRLTVT.

This clonotype was seen a few times. The chain recombines TRBV6-5 with TRBJ2-7; 8 bases fit TRBD1. The CDR3 has 16 amino acids. V was clipped by 4 bases and J by 3 bases; unmatched bases: 11. Germline V gene lookup returns CDR1 MNHEY and CDR2 SVGAGI. CDR3 DNA sequence: TGTGCCAGCAGTTGGTCGGGGCCCGACAGGGGCTACGAGCAGTACTTC. Protein sequence: CASSWSGPDRGYEQYF.

A few counts support this clonotype. The rearrangement links TRBV5-4 to TRBJ2-1; D tentatively fits TRBD1 or TRBD2 (6 bases each). Germline-derived CDR1 and CDR2 are SGHNT and YYREEE (reference sequence). V lost 2 bases, J lost 8 bases, and 8 bases lay in between. The CDR3 extends over 12 amino acids. DNA for the CDR3: TGTGCCAGCAGCTTTGGGGGGCATGAGCAGTTCTTC. Translation: CASSFGGHEQFF. The variable domain in full, completed from reference TRBV5-4 and TRBJ2-1, reads ETGVTQSPTHLIKTRGQQVTLRCSSQSGHNTVSWYQQALGQGPQFIFQYYREEENGRGNFPPRFSGLQFPNYSSELNVNALELDDSALYLCASSFGGHEQFFGPGTRLTVL.

A few counts support this clonotype. The rearrangement uses TRBV15 and TRBJ2-1, with 14 bases lining up with TRBD2. The germline CDR1 and CDR2 sequences are LNHNV and YYDKDF (reference sequence). Trimming removed 5 bases from V and 6 bases from J; junction bases left unmatched: 15. CDR3 length equals 19 residues. CDR3: CATSSATGTSGRGVNEQFF. CDR3 DNA: TGTGCCACCAGCTCAGCCACCGGGACTAGCGGGAGAGGGGTCAATGAGCAGTTCTTC.

This clonotype was detected a few times. The chain has TRBV20-1 and TRBJ2-1, with 7 positions matching TRBD2. Per the germline V gene, CDR1 is DFQATT and CDR2 is SNEGSKA (reference sequence). This CDR3 is built from 14 residues. J lost 7 bases, V lost 5 bases, and 11 bases had no gene match. The CDR3 DNA follows: TGCAGTGCTGGGACCGGACTAGTGTTTAATGAGCAGTTCTTC. This sequence encodes CSAGTGLVFNEQFF.

CDR3 in amino acids: CAISFGEGEQYF. CDR3 DNA sequence: TGTGCCATCAGTTTTGGGGAGGGCGAGCAGTACTTC. This chain joins TRBV10-3 and TRBJ2-7; 7 bases are a match to TRBD2. The CDR3 consists of 12 residues. Trimming cost V 5 bases and J 6 bases; bases outside gene matches: 4. CDR1 and CDR2 from the germline V gene are ENHRY and SYGVKD.

This clonotype was seen a few times. The chain employs TRBV7-2 and TRBJ1-5; TRBD1 matches 7 bases. The V segment lost 4 bases and the J segment 7 bases; nucleotides outside the gene matches: 10. The CDR3 totals 15 residues. The V gene's germline CDR1 is SGHTA and CDR2 FQGNSA. In nucleotides, the CDR3 is TGTGCCAGCAGCTCAACAGGGGTAGGATGGCAGCCCCAGCATTTT. Its translation is CASSSTGVGWQPQHF.

This clonotype has a handful of counts. CDR3 sequence (DNA): TGCAGTGCCCCCAGGGCCATGGACACTGAAGCTTTCTTT. Its protein is CSAPRAMDTEAFF. The V call is TRBV20-1, the J call TRBJ1-1; maybe TRBD1 (5 bases). CDR3 length: 13 amino acids. The germline CDR1 and CDR2 sequences are DFQATT and SNEGSKA (reference sequence). The ends were cut back, 6 bases at V and 3 bases at J, with 14 bases in the middle.

This chain uses TRBV5-1 with TRBJ2-2, with 9 bases that match TRBD2. The V and J ends lost 1 base and 6 bases, in that order; junction bases with no gene match: 4. Germline V gene lookup returns CDR1 SGHRS and CDR2 YFSETQ. The CDR3 is 15 amino acids. The CDR3 sequence is CASSLFAGGAGELFF. The CDR3, as DNA: TGCGCCAGCAGCTTGTTCGCGGGAGGGGCCGGGGAGCTGTTTTTT.

The chain joins TRBV12-3 or TRBV12-4 to TRBJ1-6; 9 bases align to TRBD1. The CDR3 covers 14 residues. Trimming at V came to 8 bases and at J to 9 bases, leaving 8 bases not matched to a gene. The chain's CDR3 is CASASQGASSPLHF. The CDR3 nucleotides read TGTGCCAGCGCTTCACAGGGGGCAAGTTCACCCCTCCACTTT.

The rearrangement links TRBV2 to TRBJ2-3, with unresolved D. This CDR3 has 15 residues. Deletions cut 5 bases from V and 2 bases from J, with 14 bases between. Germline V gene data show CDR1 as SNHLY and CDR2 as FYNNEI. The CDR3 DNA is TGTGCCAGCAGTCCCAGCGAGTTCTTCACAGATACGCAGTATTTT. This encodes CASSPSEFFTDTQYF.

The genes are TRBV20-1 and TRBJ2-7, with TRBD1 identical over 7 bases. Germline V gene lookup returns CDR1 DFQATT and CDR2 SNEGSKA (reference sequence). V lost 7 bases to trimming and J lost 5 bases; unmatched junction nucleotides: 17. The length of the CDR3 is 15 residues. The CDR3 sequence is CSGTGDGERGDEQYF. CDR3 nucleotide sequence: TGCAGTGGCACAGGGGACGGCGAACGAGGGGACGAGCAGTACTTC.

The CDR3 DNA reads as TGTGCCAGCAGTTACTCAGGCAGCCGAATCACCTACTACGAGCAGTACTTC. Protein product: CASSYSGSRITYYEQYF. This chain uses TRBV6-5 with TRBJ2-7, with D unresolved. The CDR3 is 17 residues long. Trimming cost V 0 bases and J 3 bases, with 18 bases left between them. CDR1 is MNHEY and CDR2 is SVGAGI in the germline V gene.

This rearrangement joins TRBV24-1 to TRBJ1-5; D might be TRBD1 (6 bases). CDR1 and CDR2 from the germline V gene are KGHDR and SFDVKD. CDR3 length: 12 amino acids. V shed 4 bases and J shed 6 bases, with 6 bases lying between them. DNA for the CDR3: TGTGCCACCAGTGAGGGGGCTCAGCCCCAGCATTTT. Translation: CATSEGAQPQHF.

The chain combines TRBV20-1 with TRBJ2-7; perhaps TRBD2 as D (6 bases). CDR3 length equals 12 residues. Germline-derived CDR1 and CDR2 are DFQATT and SNEGSKA (reference sequence). V lost 0 bases, J lost 8 bases, and 11 bases lay in between. The DNA of the CDR3 is TGCAGTGCTAGAGATAGACTAGTACAGCAGTACTTC. Amino acid sequence: CSARDRLVQQYF.

Ten or more counts support this clonotype. The rearrangement joins TRBV9 to TRBJ1-1, with a weak D call TRBD1 (5 bases). Germline values: CDR1 SGDLS, CDR2 YYNGEE. This CDR3 comprises 15 residues. Trimming pared 3 bases from V and 11 bases from J, leaving 23 bases between. In DNA form, the CDR3 reads TGTGCCAGCAGCGGACCGACAGCGGGGAAGGAACAGGCTTTCTTT. Protein: CASSGPTAGKEQAFF.